The clone carrying this T cell receptor beta chain came up many times. This specimen belongs to a study of T cells in Graves' hyperthyroidism and ophthalmopathy. Template material for amplifying TCR beta CDR3 regions consisted of RNA transcripts. First-round RT-PCR with HTBI primers amplified the TCR CDR3 region. TCRdb re-analysed the multiplex PCR reads in MiXCR, keeping a single row per CDR3 protein. The data show roughly 300,000 distinct CDR3 sequences, 25% seen once. V dropped 3 bases and J dropped 6 bases, with 17 bases sitting between them. The CDR3 loop spans 15 amino acids. Germline values: CDR1 MNHEY, CDR2 SMNVEV (reference sequence).

Sequencing was performed on blood. The TCR comes from a man between 35 and 55 years old with Graves' hyperthyroidism that later progressed to Graves' ophthalmopathy. The V gene is TRBV27, the J gene TRBJ1-1; D might be TRBD1 (5 bases). CDR3 sequence reads: CASSFRWGAAAEAFF. As DNA, the CDR3 is TGTGCCAGCAGTTTTCGGTGGGGCGCAGCCGCTGAAGCTTTCTTT.